The source of this T cell receptor (beta chain) is a study of cytomegalovirus exposure and HLA in healthy donors. The CDR3 has 14 residues. The J segment lost 4 bases and the V segment lost 4 bases, leaving 5 bases of the junction unmatched. The germline V gene encodes CDR1 SGHRS and CDR2 YFSETQ. Primers: 60 Vbeta forward and 13 Jbeta reverse. Repertoires were generated with immunoSEQ multiplex PCR, while TCRdb's copy carries only in-frame clones and drops some. Among more than 90,000 clones listed, 65% to 80% were seen once. This TCR was sampled from a human donor in good health. The chain uses TRBV5-1 and TRBJ1-1; 9 nucleotides align to TRBD1. The sample was PBMCs. In DNA form, the CDR3 reads TGCGCCAGCAGCCAGGGGACAGGGATCACTGAAGCTTTCTTT. It codes for CASSQGTGITEAFF.